The 28 T cell receptor beta chains below come from one sample, sequenced in a study of blood T cell repertoires in COVID-19 (dated by TCRdb to 2019 to 2021). Receptor libraries were prepared by the immunoSEQ multiplex PCR assay. In its TCRdb copy, this immuneACCESS table keeps in-frame sequences only and misses some clones. Where compared with another copy, unresolved V genes explain less than half of these, and the others have no known cause. Present in this sample are about 57,000 clones, approximately 81% of which were seen just once. The leading ten clones occupy 3.5% to 4% of the sample. Material for sequencing was PBMCs or T cells enriched from blood (not recorded which). The origin of the receptors is a woman in her thirties or forties with acute COVID-19.

The chain couples TRBV9 to TRBJ2-5; D unclear. Trimming pared 2 bases from V and 0 bases from J, leaving 5 bases between. The CDR3 is 13 residues long. Looked up from germline, CDR1 is SGDLS and CDR2 is YYNGEE. CDR3 DNA: TGTGCCAGCAGCGTCGGGTACCAAGAGACCCAGTACTTC. Translation gives CASSVGYQETQYF.

The V call is TRBV27, the J call TRBJ2-1, with 7 bases lining up with TRBD2. This CDR3 region has 15 residues. Trimming at V came to 5 bases and at J to 5 bases, leaving 9 bases not matched to a gene. The V gene's germline CDR1 is MNHEY and CDR2 SMNVEV (reference sequence). The CDR3 loop reads CASSPPAGVDNEQFF. The CDR3 DNA follows: TGTGCCAGCAGTCCCCCGGCGGGAGTGGACAATGAGCAGTTCTTC.

The chain combines TRBV5-1 with TRBJ2-3; tentative D call: TRBD2 (6 bases). Germline CDR1 reads SGHRS; CDR2 reads YFSETQ. The CDR3 totals 14 residues. V was trimmed by 4 bases and J by 3 bases, leaving 12 bases between them. CDR3 in amino acids: CASSLLAGTDTQYF. CDR3 DNA sequence: TGCGCCAGCAGCCTACTAGCAGGGACAGATACGCAGTATTTT. Complete variable domain (other parts from reference TRBV5-1 and TRBJ2-3): KAGVTQTPRYLIKTRGQQVTLSCSPISGHRSVSWYQQTPGQGLQFLFEYFSETQRNKGNFPGRFSGRQFSNSRSEMNVSTLELGDSALYLCASSLLAGTDTQYFGPGTRLTVL.

The chain uses TRBV12-3 or TRBV12-4 and TRBJ2-7; the match to TRBD1 covers 7 bases. This CDR3 spans 13 amino acids. V was clipped by 3 bases and J by 4 bases; unmatched bases: 3. The CDR3 nucleotides are TGTGCCAGCAGTTTCGACAGGGCGTACGAGCAGTACTTC. This gives the protein CASSFDRAYEQYF.

This chain joins TRBV27 and TRBJ2-1; TRBD1 agrees at 9 bases. This CDR3 is built from 17 residues. CDR1 and CDR2 (germline): MNHEY, SMNVEV (reference sequence). The V segment lost 4 bases and the J segment 6 bases; nucleotides outside the gene matches: 13. The CDR3 DNA is TGTGCCAGCAGTTCACCTACCCTGACGGGACAGGGCAATGAGCAGTTCTTC. Translation: CASSSPTLTGQGNEQFF.

V is TRBV19 and J is TRBJ2-3; the match to TRBD1 covers 7 bases. Germline values: CDR1 LNHDA, CDR2 SQIVND (reference sequence). The CDR3 length is 15 residues. V shed 0 bases, J shed 4 bases, and the junction held 4 bases outside the gene matches. CDR3 sequence (DNA): TGTGCCAGTAGTATAGATGGTCAGGGGGCAGATACGCAGTATTTT. As protein: CASSIDGQGADTQYF.

This chain connects TRBV5-4 to TRBJ1-1; D is uncertain. The CDR3 spans 13 residues. V lost 3 bases to trimming and J lost 1 base, with 7 bases between them. Looked up from germline, CDR1 is SGHNT and CDR2 is YYREEE (reference sequence). Written as DNA, the CDR3 is TGTGCCAGCAGCTCAGATACGAACACTGAAGCTTTCTTT. Translating gives CASSSDTNTEAFF.

The rearrangement links TRBV18 to TRBJ2-1; D is unclear. Germline CDR1 is KGHSH and CDR2 is LQKENI. The V end was cut by 8 bases, the J end by 5 bases, with 4 bases between. The CDR3 sequence is 10 residues long. The CDR3 loop reads CASANNEQFF. CDR3 DNA sequence: TGTGCCAGCGCGAACAATGAGCAGTTCTTC.

This clone was picked up many times. The rearrangement joins TRBV4-2 to TRBJ1-2; weak D call: TRBD1 (5 bases). Per germline, CDR1 LGHNA and CDR2 YNFKEQ. This CDR3 contains 15 residues. V lost 0 bases, J lost 5 bases, and 13 bases lay in between. The CDR3, as DNA: TGTGCCAGCAGCCAAGATCCAGGGATTGGGTATGGCTACACCTTC. Its translation: CASSQDPGIGYGYTF.

The V gene is TRBV28, the J gene TRBJ1-1; weak D call: TRBD1 (5 bases). V lost 3 bases and J 1 base, leaving 12 bases between the germline ends. The germline gives CDR1 MDHEN, CDR2 SYDVKM. The CDR3 has 15 residues. The DNA of the CDR3 is TGTGCCAGCAGTTTCCTGGGGCGGGGGAACACTGAAGCTTTCTTT. Translation gives CASSFLGRGNTEAFF.

This rearrangement joins TRBV5-6 to TRBJ1-2; TRBD1 agrees at 10 bases. Germline CDR1 and CDR2: SGHDT and YYEEEE. J was trimmed by 6 bases and V by 4 bases; bases with no gene match: 12. This CDR3 is 16 amino acids long. CDR3 protein: CASSDDRGPASHGYTF. Written as DNA, the CDR3 is TGTGCCAGCAGCGACGACAGGGGGCCGGCCTCGCATGGCTACACCTTC.

The chain recombines TRBV27 with TRBJ1-1, with D possibly TRBD1 on 6 matching bases. This CDR3 has 14 amino acids. Germline V gives CDR1 MNHEY, CDR2 SMNVEV (reference sequence). V lost 5 bases and J 6 bases, leaving 16 bases between the germline ends. The CDR3 is CASSPVGGRSEAFF. The CDR3 DNA sequence: TGTGCCAGCAGTCCCGTGGGGGGGCGATCTGAAGCTTTCTTT.

The rearrangement joins TRBV28 to TRBJ2-1; possible D gene TRBD1, 6 bases. Germline values: CDR1 MDHEN, CDR2 SYDVKM. V gave up 3 bases and J gave up 7 bases, with 16 bases separating them. The CDR3 has 15 residues. The CDR3 protein is CASSFGQGNRNEQFF. The CDR3 DNA reads as TGTGCCAGCAGTTTCGGGCAGGGGAATCGGAATGAGCAGTTCTTC.

The sample holds one count of this clone. The genes are TRBV19 and TRBJ1-4, with 8 bases that match TRBD1. V was pared by 7 bases and J by 14 bases, with 33 bases of the junction left unmatched. CDR3 length: 20 amino acids. Germline assignment: CDR1 LNHDA and CDR2 SQIVND (reference sequence). The CDR3 DNA reads TGTGCCAGTAATCCCGGGCGGAGACAGGGGTCAGACACGCCCGTGAAGAGTCTGTTTTTT. Translated: CASNPGRRQGSDTPVKSLFF.

A single count supports this clone. At one of its ends the junction is not consistent with the germline gene, which may arise from a read error. The rearrangement uses TRBV6-1 and TRBJ1-4; D is ambiguous. This CDR3 comprises 14 residues. Germline lookup yields CDR1 MNHNS and CDR2 SASEGT. CDR3 sequence reads: CASSEVYPQEKLFF. For the CDR3, the DNA is TGTGCCAGCAGCGAAGTGTACCCACAGGAAAAACTGTTTTTT.

The chain couples TRBV4-1 to TRBJ2-2, with 7 bases identical to TRBD1. Trimming took 3 bases from V and 5 from J; bases not matched to a gene: 6. The CDR3 length is 15 residues. Germline lookup yields CDR1 MGHRA and CDR2 YSYEKL. The CDR3 DNA follows: TGCGCCAGCAGCCAGACAGGGCTAGGGACCGGGGAGCTGTTTTTT. It is translated as CASSQTGLGTGELFF.

V and J are TRBV10-1 and TRBJ2-1; TRBD2 agrees at 7 bases. CDR3 size: 16 residues. In germline, CDR1 is WNHNN, CDR2 SYGVQD (reference sequence). With 4 bases clipped from V and 0 bases from J, the junction kept 6 bases outside the gene matches. CDR3 DNA: TGCGCCAGCAGTGCTAGCGGCCCGAGCTCCTACAATGAGCAGTTCTTC. As protein: CASSASGPSSYNEQFF.

The chain employs TRBV14 and TRBJ2-5, with TRBD2 as a possible D gene (6 bases). The CDR3 is 16 amino acids. V dropped 1 base and J dropped 5 bases, with 17 bases sitting between them. From germline, CDR1 is SGHDN and CDR2 FVKESK. The CDR3 here is CASSQGGDRWRETQYF. CDR3 bases: TGTGCCAGCAGCCAAGGCGGGGACCGATGGAGGGAGACCCAGTACTTC.

DNA for the CDR3: TGTGCCAGCAGCTTGGTTGGCACAGGGATTTACACTGAAGCTTTCTTT. Translating it yields CASSLVGTGIYTEAFF. This sequence joins TRBV5-6 and TRBJ1-1; the D gene is possibly TRBD1 (6 bases). Trimming left V 0 bases short and J 3 bases short, with 15 bases between. Per germline, CDR1 SGHDT and CDR2 YYEEEE. The CDR3 covers 16 residues.

This clone has more than one count but fewer than ten. The gene calls are TRBV25-1 and TRBJ1-2; D is undetermined. Deletions cut 1 base from V and 6 bases from J, with 18 bases between. The CDR3 has 16 residues. Germline V gene sequence: CDR1 MGHDK, CDR2 SYGVNS. The chain's CDR3 is CASSEWEVGSQDGYTF. CDR3 in DNA: TGTGCCAGCAGTGAATGGGAGGTAGGGAGTCAGGATGGCTACACCTTC.

This clone was detected a few times. The V gene is TRBV5-1, the J gene TRBJ2-2; a weak D match, TRBD2 (5 bases). The length of the CDR3 is 17 residues. Germline V CDR1 and CDR2: SGHRS, YFSETQ. Between the trimmed V and J ends, which lost 4 bases and 0 bases, there was a span of 16 bases. DNA of the CDR3: TGCGCCAGCAGCCCAGTTTCTGGCGGGTCGAACACCGGGGAGCTGTTTTTT. Amino acids: CASSPVSGGSNTGELFF.

The chain combines TRBV19 with TRBJ2-2, with 7 bases aligning to TRBD2. The V and J ends lost 3 bases and 2 bases, in that order; junction bases with no gene match: 6. The CDR3 is 16 amino acids. Germline CDR1 LNHDA, CDR2 SQIVND (reference sequence). CDR3 DNA sequence: TGTGCCAGTAGTATTGGGCGGGGGTCCAACACCGGGGAGCTGTTTTTT. Amino acid sequence: CASSIGRGSNTGELFF.

The chain recombines TRBV15 with TRBJ1-1; maybe TRBD1 (5 bases). CDR3 length: 15 amino acids. Deletions cut 5 bases from V and 1 base from J, with 14 bases between. The V gene's germline CDR1 is LNHNV and CDR2 YYDKDF (reference sequence). CDR3 nucleotide sequence: TGTGCCACCAGCCCGTTCGGGACTACGAACACTGAAGCTTTCTTT. It is translated as CATSPFGTTNTEAFF.

The CDR3 DNA follows: TGTGCCAGCAGTTTGGGCCTAGCGGGGGTCCCCTCCTACAATGAGCAGTTCTTC. Its translation is CASSLGLAGVPSYNEQFF. This rearrangement joins TRBV27 to TRBJ2-1; 10 bases are a match to TRBD2. Germline V gives CDR1 MNHEY, CDR2 SMNVEV (reference sequence). J lost 0 bases, V lost 3 bases, and 8 bases had no gene match. The CDR3 is 18 amino acids.

This clone has just a few counts. The rearrangement uses TRBV16 and TRBJ1-1; D is possibly TRBD1 (6 bases). V was clipped by 4 bases and J by 4 bases, with 13 bases between them. CDR3 length: 14 residues. From germline, CDR1 is KGHSY and CDR2 FQNENV. CDR3 sequence (DNA): TGTGCCAGCAGCCCGACAGGCCGTGGCACTGAAGCTTTCTTT. This encodes CASSPTGRGTEAFF. The full variable domain, in which reference TRBV16 and TRBJ1-1 provide the parts outside the CDR3, is GEEVAQTPKHLVRGEGQKAKLYCAPIKGHSYVFWYQQVLKNEFKFLISFQNENVFDETGMPKERFSAKCLPNSPCSLEIQATKLEDSAVYFCASSPTGRGTEAFFGQGTRLTVV.

This rearrangement joins TRBV5-1 to TRBJ2-7, with a tentative D call TRBD1 (6 bases). The V and J ends lost 5 bases and 4 bases respectively, with 16 bases between them. The CDR3 spans 14 residues. CDR1 and CDR2 from the germline V gene are SGHRS and YFSETQ. CDR3 sequence reads: CASSQGIGIYEQYV. The CDR3 DNA reads TGCGCCAGCAGTCAGGGGATCGGGATTTACGAGCAGTACGTC.

This rearrangement joins TRBV7-3 to TRBJ1-2, with 7 nucleotides matching TRBD1. This CDR3 spans 13 amino acids. Germline CDR1 SGHTA, CDR2 FQGTGA. J gave up 4 bases and V 5 bases, and 4 bases lay outside the gene matches. The CDR3 here is CASSRQGGYGYTF. In DNA, the CDR3 is TGTGCCAGCAGCCGACAGGGCGGCTATGGCTACACCTTC.

The sample holds one count of this clone. V usage is TRBV28 and J usage is TRBJ1-1; D is unclear. The CDR3 runs 13 residues. V lost 6 bases and J 4 bases, leaving 12 bases between the germline ends. The germline V gene has CDR1 MDHEN and CDR2 SYDVKM. The CDR3 loop reads CASSWAGSTEAFF. CDR3 nucleotides: TGTGCCAGCAGCTGGGCAGGAAGCACTGAAGCTTTCTTT.